Presented here are 24 T cell receptor beta chains from one specimen sequenced in a study of neurological immune-mediated disorders. TCRdb fed the 5' RACE reads into MiXCR, producing one record per CDR3 protein. The profile covers 35,000 to 50,000 distinct CDR3 sequences, with roughly 2.5% appearing a single time and 2% to 3% taken by the ten largest. Sequencing was carried out using PBMCs. These receptors originate from a man aged 45 to 65 with multiple sclerosis.

This clonotype was detected many times. V is TRBV20-1 and J is TRBJ2-6; unclear D gene. Germline assignment: CDR1 DFQATT and CDR2 SNEGSKA (reference sequence). Trimming stripped 5 bases from V and 1 base from J, with 6 bases between. CDR3 length: 13 amino acids. This CDR3 reads CSAEKSGANVLTF. The CDR3 nucleotides read TGCAGTGCTGAAAAATCTGGGGCCAACGTCCTGACTTTC.

Many counts were recorded for this clonotype. The genes are TRBV20-1 and TRBJ2-1, with no clear D. The CDR3 is 12 amino acids. CDR1 and CDR2 (germline): DFQATT, SNEGSKA (reference sequence). Trimming pared 6 bases from V and 9 bases from J, leaving 15 bases between. CDR3 in DNA: TGCAGTGCAGCCTTCTTGACACGTGAGCAGTTCTTC. Amino acids: CSAAFLTREQFF.

This clonotype has at least ten counts. This chain joins TRBV29-1 and TRBJ2-1, with unresolved D. Germline V gene data show CDR1 as SQVTM and CDR2 as ANQGSEA. The CDR3 has 11 residues. Deletions cut 8 bases from V and 6 bases from J, with 11 bases between. In nucleotides, the CDR3 is TGCAGCTTCCCCTTGGGCAATGAGCAGTTCTTC. Encoded protein: CSFPLGNEQFF.

This clonotype has at least ten counts. V and J are TRBV9 and TRBJ2-2, with D perhaps TRBD1 or TRBD2 (6 bases each). This CDR3 has 18 amino acids. Germline V gives CDR1 SGDLS, CDR2 YYNGEE. The ends were cut back, 3 bases at V and 1 base at J, with 19 bases in the middle. Here the CDR3 DNA reads TGTGCCAGCAGCGCCCCACTAGGGGGGCGGGGGAACACCGGGGAGCTGTTTTTT. This codes for CASSAPLGGRGNTGELFF.

This clonotype was seen many times. CDR3: CASSSGRLAGDEQYF. The CDR3 bases are TGTGCCAGCAGTTCCGGCCGTCTAGCCGGGGACGAGCAGTACTTC. This rearrangement joins TRBV7-9 to TRBJ2-7; D is perhaps TRBD2 (5 bases). Germline V CDR1 and CDR2: SEHNR, FQNEAQ (reference sequence). The CDR3 covers 15 residues. V was pared by 6 bases and J by 5 bases, with 20 bases between. The complete variable domain, with remaining parts taken from reference TRBV7-9 and TRBJ2-7, reads DTGVSQNPRHKITKRGQNVTFRCDPISEHNRLYWYRQTLGQGPEFLTYFQNEAQLEKSRLLSDRFSAERPKGSFSTLEIQRTEQGDSAMYLCASSSGRLAGDEQYFGPGTRLTVT.

This clonotype was detected ten times or more. J is TRBJ2-3 and V is TRBV6-6; TRBD2 agrees at 11 bases. Trimming removed 2 bases from V and 1 base from J; junction bases left unmatched: 2. The germline gives CDR1 MNHNY, CDR2 SVGAGI (reference sequence). The CDR3 is 16 amino acids. The CDR3 DNA reads TGTGCCAGCAGTTACCCGACTAGCGGGGGCACAGATACGCAGTATTTT. Protein product: CASSYPTSGGTDTQYF.

This clonotype was recorded many times. CDR3 DNA sequence: TGTGCCAGCAGGATAGCGGGGGGCACAGATACGCAGTATTTT. This codes for CASRIAGGTDTQYF. The chain uses TRBV12-3 or TRBV12-4 and TRBJ2-3; 9 bases line up with TRBD2. This CDR3 has 14 amino acids. The junction had 2 bases not matched to a gene; V was cut back by 6 bases and J by 1 base.

This clonotype was seen at least ten times. This rearrangement joins TRBV12-3 or TRBV12-4 to TRBJ1-5; a weak D match, TRBD1 (5 bases). The CDR3 has 18 amino acids. Trimming removed 4 bases from V and 0 bases from J, with 19 bases in between. The CDR3 region is CASSSKLRDADSNQPQHF. CDR3 nucleotides: TGTGCCAGCAGTTCAAAACTCCGGGACGCAGATAGCAATCAGCCCCAGCATTTT.

This clonotype has ten or more counts. The V call is TRBV7-2, the J call TRBJ2-3; D is undetermined. Trimming shortened V by 3 bases and J by 14 bases, and 15 bases separated the two germline ends. The length of the CDR3 is 12 residues. Germline V lookup: CDR1 SGHTA, CDR2 FQGNSA. This CDR3 is CASSFPGTRLYF. The CDR3 DNA sequence: TGTGCCAGCAGCTTCCCCGGCACCCGTTTGTATTTT. Combining the CDR3 with reference TRBV7-2 and TRBJ2-3 gives the whole variable domain GAGVSQSPSNKVTEKGKDVELRCDPISGHTALYWYRQSLGQGLEFLIYFQGNSAPDKSGLPSDRFSAERTGGSVSTLTIQRTQQEDSAVYLCASSFPGTRLYFGPGTRLTVL.

The sample holds many counts of this clonotype. This rearrangement joins TRBV20-1 to TRBJ2-5, with 7 nucleotides matching TRBD2. This CDR3 contains 14 residues. V trimming: 6 bases; J trimming: 5 bases; junction bases outside the gene matches: 12. Germline V lookup: CDR1 DFQATT, CDR2 SNEGSKA (reference sequence). The chain's CDR3 is CSAPPSRGGETQYF. The CDR3 DNA is TGCAGTGCGCCCCCCTCGCGGGGAGGGGAGACCCAGTACTTC.

This clonotype was counted at least ten times. The chain combines TRBV5-1 with TRBJ1-6, with 8 bases matching TRBD1. The CDR3 runs to 15 residues. Unmatched junction bases numbered 5, after V lost 0 bases and J lost 9 bases. Germline CDR1 is SGHRS and CDR2 is YFSETQ. The CDR3 sequence: CASSLDDRGGSPLHF. The CDR3 region has the DNA TGCGCCAGCAGCTTGGATGACAGGGGTGGTTCACCCCTCCACTTT.

The chain uses TRBV16 and TRBJ2-2; D may be TRBD1 (6 bases). Trimming cost V 0 bases and J 4 bases, with 6 bases left between them. The CDR3 sequence is 14 residues long. CDR1 KGHSY and CDR2 FQNENV come from the germline V gene. This chain's CDR3 is CASSQSGGTGELFF. In DNA, the CDR3 is TGTGCCAGCAGCCAATCAGGGGGCACCGGGGAGCTGTTTTTT.

This clonotype was seen at least ten times. A read error may explain this, as a much larger clone is one base away. The V and J genes are TRBV29-1 and TRBJ2-1; 9 bases are a match to TRBD1. Germline values: CDR1 SQVTM, CDR2 ANQGSEA. This CDR3 has 14 residues. The trim removed 5 bases at V and 5 bases at J, leaving 7 bases unmatched. This CDR3 reads CSVSGQGKNNEQFF. The CDR3 DNA reads TGCAGCGTTAGCGGACAGGGGAAAAACAATGAGCAGTTCTTC.

This clonotype was recorded many times. A junction boundary mismatches the germline segment, possibly from a read error. The rearrangement links TRBV5-1 to TRBJ1-5; tentative D call: TRBD1 (5 bases). This CDR3 is built from 14 residues. Germline CDR1 reads SGHRS; CDR2 reads YFSETQ. The CDR3 loop reads CASSWDDSNQPQNF. For the CDR3, the DNA is TGCGCCAGCAGCTGGGACGATAGCAATCAGCCCCAGAATTTT.

Many counts were recorded for this clonotype. The rearrangement uses TRBV7-2 and TRBJ1-6, with 8 positions matching TRBD1. The V gene end was trimmed by 6 bases and the J gene end by 8 bases; junction bases not matched to a gene: 6. Germline V gene lookup returns CDR1 SGHTA and CDR2 FQGNSA. The CDR3 runs to 14 residues. The CDR3 here is CASRLQGGDSPLHF. CDR3 coding DNA: TGTGCCAGCAGGTTACAGGGGGGTGATTCACCCCTCCACTTT.

This clonotype was recorded many times. The chain recombines TRBV27 with TRBJ2-3; tentatively, D is TRBD2 (5 bases). CDR3 length: 14 residues. Trimming stripped 6 bases from V and 4 bases from J, with 14 bases between. CDR1 MNHEY and CDR2 SMNVEV come from the germline V gene (reference sequence). The CDR3: CASRTGSWPDTQYF. The CDR3 region has the DNA TGTGCCAGCAGGACGGGATCCTGGCCAGATACGCAGTATTTT.

This clonotype has at least ten counts. J is TRBJ2-7 and V is TRBV7-2; 7 bases fit TRBD2. The V gene's germline CDR1 is SGHTA and CDR2 FQGNSA. The CDR3 contains 14 residues. The J segment lost 3 bases and the V segment lost 1 base, leaving 3 bases of the junction unmatched. CDR3 nucleotide sequence: TGTGCCAGCAGCTTAGGTCGCGGGGGCTACGAGCAGTACTTC. This encodes CASSLGRGGYEQYF.

This clonotype was counted ten times or more. The chain couples TRBV27 to TRBJ1-5; possible D gene TRBD1, 5 bases. The CDR3 runs 14 residues. Trimming shortened V by 8 bases and J by 0 bases, and 11 bases separated the two germline ends. The germline V gene has CDR1 MNHEY and CDR2 SMNVEV (reference sequence). In nucleotides, the CDR3 is TGTGCCAGCGCAGAAGGGGATAGCAATCAGCCCCAGCATTTT. It yields the protein CASAEGDSNQPQHF.

This clonotype was seen at least ten times. V is TRBV5-1 and J is TRBJ1-6; D is ambiguous. V was pared by 0 bases and J by 2 bases, with 6 bases between. This CDR3 has 15 residues. In germline, CDR1 is SGHRS, CDR2 YFSETQ. CDR3 DNA sequence: TGCGCCAGCAGCTTGGACAGTCCCTATAATTCACCCCTCCACTTT. Encoded protein: CASSLDSPYNSPLHF.

In this sample, this clonotype turned up many times. The J gene is TRBJ1-2, the V gene TRBV7-6; maybe TRBD1 (6 bases). The V end was cut by 2 bases, the J end by 6 bases, with 16 bases between. Germline CDR1 SGHVS, CDR2 FNYEAQ. This CDR3 is built from 15 residues. This CDR3 is CASSLSPQGGDGYTF. For the CDR3, the DNA is TGTGCCAGCAGCTTAAGCCCCCAAGGGGGGGATGGCTACACCTTC.

This clonotype was recorded many times. The chain carries TRBV5-1 and TRBJ2-7, with D uncertain. Germline CDR1 SGHRS, CDR2 YFSETQ. With 0 bases removed from V and 4 bases from J, the gap between germline ends came to 8 bases. CDR3 length: 13 residues. CDR3 amino acids: CASSLVASYEQYF. For the CDR3, the DNA is TGCGCCAGCAGCTTGGTTGCCTCTTACGAGCAGTACTTC.

This clonotype showed up many times. The chain links TRBV12-3 or TRBV12-4 to TRBJ1-2; 8 positions agree with TRBD1. J lost 7 bases, V lost 6 bases, and 10 bases had no gene match. This CDR3 is built from 14 residues. In DNA, the CDR3 is TGTGCCAGCAGCCCGATCGACAGGGGTGTTGGCTACACCTTC. Amino acids: CASSPIDRGVGYTF.

A note on this clonotype: The germline gene is not matched at one end of the junction; a read error may be the cause. This rearrangement joins TRBV24-1 to TRBJ1-5; no reliable D call. The germline CDR1 and CDR2 sequences are KGHDR and SFDVKD. The CDR3 sequence is 13 residues long. In nucleotides, the CDR3 is TGTGCCTCATCTGAGGGAAACAATCAGCCCCAGAATTTT. As protein: CASSEGNNQPQNF.

Many counts were recorded for this clonotype. This rearrangement joins TRBV15 to TRBJ1-1, with a tentative D call TRBD1 (6 bases). The V end was cut by 0 bases, the J end by 10 bases, with 12 bases between. CDR3 length equals 13 residues. The V gene's germline CDR1 is LNHNV and CDR2 YYDKDF (reference sequence). In DNA form, the CDR3 reads TGTGCCACCAGCAGAGAAAGGGGGTTCGGAGCTTTCTTT. Protein: CATSRERGFGAFF.